A selection of T cell receptor beta chains follows, all from one sample in a study of cytomegalovirus exposure and HLA in healthy donors. Profiling relied on immunoSEQ multiplex PCR, and the TCRdb table lists in-frame clones only, not all of them. The sample holds 95,000 to 150,000 clones, around 79% seen once. Sequencing was done on a sample of PBMCs. Receptors were obtained from a middle-aged woman in good health and CMV-seronegative. Each CDR3 is given with its conserved first and last residue. A D gene is named only where the DNA matches it firmly. Only some rows state a clone size, as once, few, many or a class for expanded clones.

D gene	clone size	V gene	J gene	CDR3 protein	CDR3 DNA
TRBD1	NA	TRBV5-1	TRBJ2-5	CASSQQGASEETQYF	TGCGCCAGCAGCCAACAGGGGGCGAGTGAAGAGACCCAGTACTTC
TRBD1	NA	TRBV9	TRBJ2-3	CASSAWDRAQADTQYF	TGTGCCAGCAGCGCCTGGGACAGGGCCCAGGCAGATACGCAGTATTTT
NA	NA	TRBV6-1	TRBJ1-2	CASSAEGVNYGYTF	TGTGCCAGCAGCGCCGAGGGAGTTAACTATGGCTACACCTTC
TRBD1	NA	TRBV11-2	TRBJ2-6	CASSRVGTVLSGANVLTF	TGTGCCAGCAGCCGTGTCGGGACAGTACTATCTGGGGCCAACGTCCTGACTTTC
NA	NA	TRBV7-9	TRBJ2-7	CASSLAYGESSYEQYF	TGTGCCAGCAGCTTAGCGTACGGGGAGAGCTCCTACGAGCAGTACTTC
TRBD1	NA	TRBV28	TRBJ1-1	CASSLRQGVWINTEAFF	TGTGCCAGCAGTCTAAGACAGGGGGTGTGGATAAACACTGAAGCTTTCTTT
NA	NA	TRBV28	TRBJ1-1	CASSLHPAVTEAFF	TGTGCCAGCAGTCTCCACCCGGCGGTCACTGAAGCTTTCTTT
TRBD2	NA	TRBV9	TRBJ2-2	CASSVPHGTSGRAATGELFF	TGTGCCAGCAGCGTACCCCACGGGACTAGCGGGAGGGCCGCCACCGGGGAGCTGTTTTTT
TRBD1	once	TRBV25-1	TRBJ1-6	CASRDSGGSPLHF	TGTGCCAGCAGGGATTCAGGGGGTTCACCCCTCCACTTT
NA	NA	TRBV7-9	TRBJ1-1	CSSRPRGVGGMNTEAFF	TGTTCCAGCAGACCCCGGGGGGTTGGGGGCATGAACACTGAAGCTTTCTTT
NA	NA	TRBV4-2	TRBJ2-7	CASSLRLDSYEQYF	TGTGCCAGCAGCCTTCGACTGGACTCCTACGAGCAGTACTTC
TRBD1	NA	TRBV28	TRBJ1-6	CASSPDDRANSPLHF	TGTGCCAGCAGTCCCGACGACAGGGCCAATTCACCCCTCCACTTT
NA	once	TRBV11-2	TRBJ2-7	CASSSIYEQYF	TGTGCCAGCAGCTCTATATACGAGCAGTACTTC
NA	NA	TRBV5-1	TRBJ1-3	CASSDTGPLGNTIYF	TGCGCCAGCAGCGACACAGGGCCCCTTGGAAACACCATATATTTT
TRBD2	NA	TRBV5-8	TRBJ2-3	CASSLLQREDRMYF	TGTGCCAGCAGCTTGCTCCAGCGGGAGGATCGTATGTATTTT
NA	NA	TRBV28	TRBJ2-7	CASSQLGGEQYF	TGTGCCAGCAGCCAACTAGGGGGCGAGCAGTACTTC
NA	NA	TRBV14	TRBJ1-4	CASSKRGGLREKLFF	TGTGCCAGCAGCAAAAGGGGGGGGTTGCGCGAAAAACTGTTTTTT
NA	NA	TRBV11-2	TRBJ2-2	CASSLGGALTGELFF	TGTGCCAGCAGCTTGGGGGGAGCTCTAACCGGGGAGCTGTTTTTT
TRBD1	NA	TRBV28	TRBJ1-1	CASIGQGAGENTEAFF	TGTGCCAGCATCGGACAGGGGGCGGGGGAGAACACTGAAGCTTTCTTT
NA	NA	TRBV7-9	TRBJ2-7	CASSLGAGYEQYF	TGTGCCAGCAGCTTAGGGGCCGGCTACGAGCAGTACTTC
TRBD1	NA	TRBV19	TRBJ1-2	CASSIANPGQANYGYTF	TGTGCCAGTAGTATAGCCAACCCGGGACAGGCTAACTATGGCTACACCTTC
TRBD1	NA	TRBV7-9	TRBJ1-4	CASSPDRGLNVEKLFF	TGTGCCAGCAGCCCGGACAGGGGATTAAACGTCGAAAAACTGTTTTTT
NA	NA	TRBV21-1	TRBJ2-7	CASSKDVQGAISRYEQYF	TGTGCCAGCAGCAAAGACGTGCAGGGGGCAATAAGTAGGTACGAGCAGTACTTC
NA	NA	TRBV4-1	TRBJ1-1	CASSQPLRVPEAFF	TGCGCCAGCAGCCAACCCCTCAGGGTTCCTGAAGCTTTCTTT
TRBD1	NA	TRBV7-9	TRBJ2-7	CASSPSGTGRYEQYF	TGTGCCAGCAGCCCCTCCGGGACAGGGCGGTACGAGCAGTACTTC
NA	NA	TRBV28	TRBJ1-2	CASSERGRNYGYTF	TGTGCCAGCAGCGAGAGGGGGAGAAACTATGGCTACACCTTC
NA	NA	TRBV5-1	TRBJ2-1	CASSLYPPGPGSDEQFF	TGCGCCAGCAGCTTATACCCCCCCGGGCCAGGGTCCGATGAGCAGTTCTTC
TRBD1	NA	TRBV2	TRBJ2-4	CASTRTGKDGKNIQYF	TGTGCCAGCACCCGGACAGGGAAGGACGGCAAAAACATTCAGTACTTC
TRBD1	few	TRBV7-6	TRBJ2-2	CASSSGQSTNTGELFF	TGTGCCAGCAGCTCGGGACAGTCCACGAACACCGGGGAGCTGTTTTTT
NA	NA	TRBV10-1	TRBJ2-6	CASTRGTGANVLTF	TGCGCCAGCACCAGGGGTACTGGGGCCAACGTCCTGACTTTC
TRBD1	NA	TRBV7-2	TRBJ2-5	CASSTQGGGVQETQYF	TGTGCCAGCAGCACCCAAGGGGGCGGAGTGCAAGAGACCCAGTACTTC
NA	NA	TRBV5-1	TRBJ2-4	CASSLGVAGPPRDIQYF	TGCGCCAGCAGCTTGGGGGTGGCGGGACCCCCGAGGGACATTCAGTACTTC
NA	few	TRBV7-9	TRBJ1-2	CSSSLEGSGANYGYTF	TGTTCCAGCAGCTTAGAAGGGTCAGGGGCGAACTATGGCTACACCTTC
NA	NA	TRBV7-2	TRBJ1-2	CASSKGYRDYGYTF	TGTGCCAGCAGCAAGGGGTACAGGGACTATGGCTACACCTTC
NA	NA	TRBV7-9	TRBJ2-5	CASSTVGVVETQYF	TGTGCCAGCAGCACGGTCGGGGTTGTAGAGACCCAGTACTTC
NA	NA	TRBV28	TRBJ2-7	CASSPSRISHNGQYF	TGTGCCAGCAGTCCTTCCCGCATTAGCCATAATGGGCAGTACTTC
TRBD1	NA	TRBV20-1	TRBJ1-2	CSAGTGDGYTF	TGCAGTGCTGGGACAGGGGATGGCTACACCTTC
NA	NA	TRBV9	TRBJ2-2	CASSHGTFTGELFF	TGTGCCAGCAGCCACGGGACTTTCACCGGGGAGCTGTTTTTT
TRBD2	NA	TRBV7-2	TRBJ2-5	CASSLALTSGEKTQYF	TGTGCCAGCAGCTTAGCGCTCACTAGCGGGGAGAAGACCCAGTACTTC
NA	NA	TRBV7-2	TRBJ2-5	CASTLGSHGETQYF	TGTGCCAGCACCCTAGGATCACATGGAGAGACCCAGTACTTC
TRBD1	once	TRBV5-4	TRBJ2-7	CASRPGQGSKSEQYF	TGTGCCAGCAGACCCGGACAGGGGTCGAAAAGCGAGCAGTACTTC
NA	NA	TRBV19	TRBJ1-5	CASSPFFQGLGQPQHF	TGTGCCAGTAGCCCATTTTTCCAGGGGCTGGGTCAGCCCCAGCATTTT
NA	once	TRBV18	TRBJ2-5	CASSSRYFQETQYF	TGTGCCAGCTCATCGCGATATTTCCAAGAGACCCAGTACTTC
NA	NA	TRBV19	TRBJ1-4	CASSMDSCLFF	TGTGCCAGTAGTATGGACAGCTGTCTGTTTTTT
TRBD1	NA	TRBV19	TRBJ2-7	CASSSSTGVGGSYEQYF	TGTGCCAGTAGCAGCTCGACAGGGGTCGGAGGCTCCTACGAGCAGTACTTC
NA	NA	TRBV5-5	TRBJ2-2	CASSLDRGELFF	TGTGCCAGCAGCTTGGACAGGGGGGAGCTGTTTTTT
NA	NA	TRBV18	TRBJ1-3	CASSPSSSGNTIYF	TGTGCCAGCTCACCTTCGAGCTCTGGAAACACCATATATTTT
TRBD2	few	TRBV7-2	TRBJ2-3	CASSLRLAPTDTQYF	TGTGCCAGCAGCCTCAGACTAGCCCCCACAGATACGCAGTATTTT
NA	once	TRBV10-1	TRBJ1-1	CASSEGGTEAFF	TGCGCCAGCAGTGAGGGGGGGACTGAAGCTTTCTTT
TRBD1	NA	TRBV29-1	TRBJ1-1	CSVGGQGVIRTEAFF	TGCAGCGTTGGCGGACAGGGCGTTATCAGGACTGAAGCTTTCTTT
NA	NA	TRBV5-4	TRBJ2-7	CASSSQITGDEQYF	TGTGCCAGCAGCTCTCAAATTACCGGGGACGAGCAGTACTTC
NA	NA	TRBV19	TRBJ1-4	CASSGAGDEKLFF	TGTGCTAGTAGTGGGGCAGGGGATGAAAAACTGTTTTTT
NA	NA	TRBV20-1	TRBJ1-2	CSASDYGYTF	TGCAGTGCTTCCGACTATGGCTACACCTTC
NA	NA	TRBV4-3	TRBJ1-1	CASSRIRSGDAEAFF	TGCGCCAGCAGCCGAATCCGATCGGGGGACGCGGAAGCTTTCTTT